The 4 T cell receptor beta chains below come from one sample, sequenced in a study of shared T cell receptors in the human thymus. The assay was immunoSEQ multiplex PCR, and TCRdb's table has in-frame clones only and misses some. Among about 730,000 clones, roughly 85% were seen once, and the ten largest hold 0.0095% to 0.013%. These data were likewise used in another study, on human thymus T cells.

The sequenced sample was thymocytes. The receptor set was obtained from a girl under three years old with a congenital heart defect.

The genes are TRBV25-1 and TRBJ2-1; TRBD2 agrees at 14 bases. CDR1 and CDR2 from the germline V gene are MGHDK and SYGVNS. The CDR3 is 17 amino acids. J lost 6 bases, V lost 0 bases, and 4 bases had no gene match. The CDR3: CASSEYGGLAGVNEQFF. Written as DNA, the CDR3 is TGTGCCAGCAGTGAATATGGGGGACTAGCGGGGGTCAATGAGCAGTTCTTC.

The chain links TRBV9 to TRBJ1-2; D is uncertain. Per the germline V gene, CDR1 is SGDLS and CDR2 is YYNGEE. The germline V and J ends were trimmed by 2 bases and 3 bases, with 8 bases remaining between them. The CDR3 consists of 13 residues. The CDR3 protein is CASSVFTDYGYTF. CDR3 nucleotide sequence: TGTGCCAGCAGCGTTTTTACAGACTATGGCTACACCTTC.

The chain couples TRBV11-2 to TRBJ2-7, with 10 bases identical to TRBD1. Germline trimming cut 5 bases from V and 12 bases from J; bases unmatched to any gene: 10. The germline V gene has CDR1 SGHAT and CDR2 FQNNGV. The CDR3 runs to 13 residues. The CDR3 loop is CASSRTGGGSRYF. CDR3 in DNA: TGTGCCAGCAGCCGGACAGGGGGTGGTAGTAGGTACTTC.

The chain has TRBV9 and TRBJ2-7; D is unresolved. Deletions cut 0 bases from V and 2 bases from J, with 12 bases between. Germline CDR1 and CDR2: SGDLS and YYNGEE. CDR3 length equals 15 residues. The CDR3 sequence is CASSVGVQPPYEQYF. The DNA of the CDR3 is TGTGCCAGCAGCGTAGGAGTCCAACCCCCCTACGAGCAGTACTTC. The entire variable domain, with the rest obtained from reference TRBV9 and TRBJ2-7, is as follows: DSGVTQTPKHLITATGQRVTLRCSPRSGDLSVYWYQQSLDQGLQFLIQYYNGEERAKGNILERFSAQQFPDLHSELNLSSLELGDSALYFCASSVGVQPPYEQYFGPGTRLTVT.